This TCR beta chain is from a study of shared clonotypes between healthy human individuals. Comments on this clone: The junction departs from germline at one end; a sequencing error may be responsible.

The team ran DNA from unsorted PBMCs on ten immunoSEQ deep assay plates for sequencing. Produced via immunoSEQ multiplex PCR; TCRdb's table is partial and in-frame only. Here the sample spans hundreds of thousands of clones, approximately 77% being singletons. The origin of this receptor is a middle-aged woman in good health. Some clones in this sample may be carry-over from other donors' samples. Source material: PBMCs.

The chain's CDR3 is CASSPRLVLGDEQLF. Written as DNA, the CDR3 is TGTGCCAGCAGCCCAAGACTAGTCCTTGGGGATGAGCAGCTCTTC. V and J are TRBV6-6 and TRBJ2-1; TRBD2 might be the D (6 bases). Germline V gene lookup returns CDR1 MNHNY and CDR2 SVGAGI (reference sequence). The CDR3 extends over 15 amino acids.